Below, 25 T cell receptor beta chains from the same sample are listed, as sequenced in a study of cytomegalovirus exposure and HLA in healthy donors. Sequenced by immunoSEQ multiplex PCR; TCRdb stores in-frame clones only, minus some. The sample yields 90,000 or so clones, 85% seen once. The sequencing sample was made of PBMCs. The receptors derive from a man younger than 35 in good health and CMV-seropositive.

V usage is TRBV7-9 and J usage is TRBJ2-7; perhaps TRBD1 as D (6 bases). The CDR3 runs 13 residues. Germline values: CDR1 SEHNR, CDR2 FQNEAQ (reference sequence). V lost 2 bases and J lost 11, with 16 bases in between. The CDR3 is CASSLPSDSSEYF. CDR3 bases: TGTGCCAGCAGCTTACCCTCGGACAGTTCGGAGTACTTC. Looking up the rest from reference TRBV7-9 and TRBJ2-7 gives the full variable domain: DTGVSQNPRHKITKRGQNVTFRCDPISEHNRLYWYRQTLGQGPEFLTYFQNEAQLEKSRLLSDRFSAERPKGSFSTLEIQRTEQGDSAMYLCASSLPSDSSEYFGPGTRLTVT.

The rearrangement joins TRBV30 to TRBJ2-1, with 13 bases identical to TRBD2. Germline values: CDR1 GTSNPN, CDR2 SVGIG (reference sequence). J gave up 8 bases and V 2 bases, and 9 bases lay outside the gene matches. The CDR3 loop spans 16 amino acids. In DNA form, the CDR3 reads TGTGCCTGGAGTCCAAAAGGACTAGCGGGAGACGATGAGCAGTTCTTC. This gives the protein CAWSPKGLAGDDEQFF.

The chain couples TRBV7-9 to TRBJ1-4, with TRBD1 matching 7 bases. The CDR3 has 14 residues. V lost 3 bases and J lost 7; bases outside the gene matches: 5. Germline V gene lookup returns CDR1 SEHNR and CDR2 FQNEAQ (reference sequence). In nucleotides, the CDR3 is TGTGCCAGCAGCTTGGGGACAGCTATTGAAAAACTGTTTTTT. Amino acids: CASSLGTAIEKLFF. Full variable domain (rest looked up from reference TRBV7-9 and TRBJ1-4): DTGVSQNPRHKITKRGQNVTFRCDPISEHNRLYWYRQTLGQGPEFLTYFQNEAQLEKSRLLSDRFSAERPKGSFSTLEIQRTEQGDSAMYLCASSLGTAIEKLFFGSGTQLSVL.

This clone was seen only a few times. This rearrangement joins TRBV29-1 to TRBJ1-5; possibly TRBD1 for D (5 bases). There are 12 residues in the CDR3. Per the germline V gene, CDR1 is SQVTM and CDR2 is ANQGSEA. V shed 4 bases and J shed 3 bases, with 7 bases lying between them. CDR3 sequence (DNA): TGCAGCGTTGGACAGTACAATCAGCCCCAGCATTTT. Its protein product is CSVGQYNQPQHF.

The rearrangement joins TRBV10-3 to TRBJ2-7; 8 positions agree with TRBD1. Looked up from germline, CDR1 is ENHRY and CDR2 is SYGVKD. V lost 7 bases, J lost 5 bases, and 7 bases stayed unmatched. The CDR3 is 13 amino acids. The CDR3: CAIKAGGRDEQYV. The CDR3 nucleotides read TGTGCCATCAAGGCAGGGGGCAGGGACGAGCAGTACGTC.

This clone was seen a single time. The V and J genes are TRBV6-6 and TRBJ2-7; TRBD2 matches 11 bases. The CDR3 totals 15 residues. Germline V lookup: CDR1 MNHNY, CDR2 SVGAGI (reference sequence). V shed 3 bases, J shed 4 bases, and the junction held 5 bases outside the gene matches. Here the CDR3 DNA reads TGTGCCAGCAGTTATCTTAGCGGGAGGGAGTACGAGCAGTACTTC. It yields the protein CASSYLSGREYEQYF.

This chain connects TRBV25-1 to TRBJ2-3; tentatively, D is TRBD2 (5 bases). The V gene lost 1 base and the J gene lost 4 bases, with 15 bases spanning the gap. This CDR3 is built from 16 residues. CDR1 and CDR2 from the germline V gene are MGHDK and SYGVNS. The CDR3 region is CASSEFRGESPDTQYF. The CDR3 DNA is TGTGCCAGCAGTGAATTTCGGGGAGAGTCCCCAGATACGCAGTATTTT.

This chain connects TRBV5-1 to TRBJ2-5; 7 nucleotides align to TRBD2. This CDR3 is built from 14 residues. Germline CDR1 reads SGHRS; CDR2 reads YFSETQ. The V and J ends lost 3 bases and 2 bases, in that order; junction bases with no gene match: 4. CDR3 amino acids: CASSSRTSQETQYF. Here the CDR3 DNA reads TGCGCCAGCAGCTCACGGACTAGTCAAGAGACCCAGTACTTC.

V and J are TRBV19 and TRBJ1-5, with D unclear. This CDR3 comprises 14 residues. Trimming stripped 0 bases from V and 2 bases from J, with 5 bases between. Germline V gene lookup returns CDR1 LNHDA and CDR2 SQIVND (reference sequence). CDR3 sequence: CASSIELGNQPQHF. The CDR3 DNA follows: TGTGCCAGTAGTATAGAACTCGGCAATCAGCCCCAGCATTTT.

The rearrangement uses TRBV7-2 and TRBJ1-1; perhaps TRBD1 as D (6 bases). The CDR3 totals 15 residues. Germline V lookup: CDR1 SGHTA, CDR2 FQGNSA. The ends were cut back, 2 bases at V and 4 bases at J, with 14 bases in the middle. The DNA of the CDR3 is TGTGCCAGCAGCTTAACCGGACAGATGGGCACTGAAGCTTTCTTT. Translation: CASSLTGQMGTEAFF.

This chain joins TRBV14 and TRBJ2-1; TRBD2 agrees at 10 bases. The ends lost 2 bases at V and 3 bases at J; junction bases unmatched: 4. Per the germline V gene, CDR1 is SGHDN and CDR2 is FVKESK. This CDR3 has 16 amino acids. Here the CDR3 reads CASSQPGLAVYNEQFF. CDR3 in DNA: TGTGCCAGCAGCCAACCTGGACTAGCGGTCTACAATGAGCAGTTCTTC.

CDR3 sequence reads: CASSSQYEQYF. CDR3 sequence (DNA): TGTGCCAGCAGCTCCCAGTACGAGCAGTACTTC. The genes are TRBV11-2 and TRBJ2-7; no firm D call. The CDR3 sequence is 11 residues long. Germline values: CDR1 SGHAT, CDR2 FQNNGV. Trimming removed 4 bases at V and 4 bases at J, with 5 bases between.

J is TRBJ2-2 and V is TRBV9; 7 bases line up with TRBD2. The CDR3 is 15 residues long. J lost 7 bases, V lost 0 bases, and 6 bases had no gene match. CDR1 and CDR2 (germline): SGDLS, YYNGEE. CDR3 sequence reads: CASSVEASGNGELFF. The CDR3 nucleotides are TGTGCCAGCAGCGTAGAGGCTAGCGGTAACGGGGAGCTGTTTTTT. The whole variable domain, remainder taken from reference TRBV9 and TRBJ2-2, is DSGVTQTPKHLITATGQRVTLRCSPRSGDLSVYWYQQSLDQGLQFLIQYYNGEERAKGNILERFSAQQFPDLHSELNLSSLELGDSALYFCASSVEASGNGELFFGEGSRLTVL.

The chain joins TRBV27 to TRBJ1-5, with D possibly TRBD1 on 6 matching bases. The CDR3 has 14 amino acids. Per the germline V gene, CDR1 is MNHEY and CDR2 is SMNVEV (reference sequence). The V end was cut by 5 bases, the J end by 2 bases, with 10 bases between. CDR3 region: CASSQAGGNQPQHF. CDR3 coding DNA: TGTGCCAGCAGTCAGGCAGGGGGCAATCAGCCCCAGCATTTT.

This clone has only a few counts. This chain uses TRBV29-1 with TRBJ1-2; TRBD1 might be the D (6 bases). Germline V gives CDR1 SQVTM, CDR2 ANQGSEA. The CDR3 loop spans 12 amino acids. The ends were cut back, 5 bases at V and 3 bases at J, with 10 bases in the middle. This CDR3 is CSVYRQDYGYTF. The CDR3 DNA reads as TGCAGCGTTTACCGACAGGACTATGGCTACACCTTC. The full variable domain, with the rest looked up from reference TRBV29-1 and TRBJ1-2, is SAVISQKPSRDICQRGTSLTIQCQVDSQVTMMFWYRQQPGQSLTLIATANQGSEATYESGFVIDKFPISRPNLTFSTLTVSNMSPEDSSIYLCSVYRQDYGYTFGSGTRLTVV.

The chain has TRBV27 and TRBJ2-7; D gene uncertain. The CDR3 totals 15 residues. V was cut by 5 bases and J by 0 bases, with 14 bases left in between. Germline V CDR1 and CDR2: MNHEY, SMNVEV (reference sequence). The CDR3 sequence: CASSIGGSLSYEQYF. The CDR3 bases are TGTGCCAGCAGTATTGGTGGCTCCCTCTCCTACGAGCAGTACTTC.

The chain joins TRBV11-2 to TRBJ2-1; 8 bases agree with TRBD2. CDR1 SGHAT and CDR2 FQNNGV come from the germline V gene. There are 16 residues in the CDR3. The trim removed 1 base at V and 5 bases at J, leaving 7 bases unmatched. The CDR3 DNA reads TGTGCCAGCAGCTTAGCGGGAGGGCCTGCCAACAATGAGCAGTTCTTC. Amino acids: CASSLAGGPANNEQFF.

The V call is TRBV6-1, the J call TRBJ2-7, with D unresolved. Germline CDR1 MNHNS, CDR2 SASEGT. The CDR3 is 14 residues long. V dropped 0 bases and J dropped 0 bases, with 6 bases sitting between them. CDR3 sequence reads: CASSEAASSYEQYF. DNA for the CDR3: TGTGCCAGCAGTGAAGCGGCCAGCTCCTACGAGCAGTACTTC.

This clone was picked up a small number of times. J is TRBJ2-2 and V is TRBV27; 7 bases are shared with TRBD1. The CDR3 spans 14 residues. Germline CDR1 and CDR2: MNHEY and SMNVEV (reference sequence). The V gene end was trimmed by 2 bases and the J gene end by 5 bases; junction bases not matched to a gene: 2. CDR3 in DNA: TGTGCCAGCAGTTTACAGGGGGTTACCGGGGAGCTGTTTTTT. It translates to CASSLQGVTGELFF.

The chain has TRBV28 and TRBJ1-2, with D possibly TRBD1 on 6 matching bases. In germline, CDR1 is MDHEN, CDR2 SYDVKM. The germline V and J ends were trimmed by 5 bases and 4 bases, with 14 bases remaining between them. The CDR3 has 14 residues. The CDR3, as DNA: TGTGCCAGCAGTGGACACCAGGGGACCTATGGCTACACCTTC. Translated: CASSGHQGTYGYTF.

The rearrangement links TRBV10-3 to TRBJ1-5; TRBD1 matches 7 bases. Germline loops: CDR1 ENHRY, CDR2 SYGVKD. V trimming: 4 bases; J trimming: 4 bases; junction bases outside the gene matches: 1. The CDR3 length is 13 residues. CDR3 in amino acids: CAISGQGNQPQHF. For the CDR3, the DNA is TGTGCCATCAGTGGACAGGGTAATCAGCCCCAGCATTTT.

The rearrangement links TRBV14 to TRBJ2-5; D not certain. Germline-derived CDR1 and CDR2 are SGHDN and FVKESK. The CDR3 consists of 12 residues. Trimming removed 2 bases from V and 5 bases from J, with 6 bases in between. CDR3 region: CASSQSTETQYF. The CDR3 region has the DNA TGTGCCAGCAGCCAAAGCACGGAGACCCAGTACTTC.

The rearrangement joins TRBV5-1 to TRBJ2-3; TRBD1 aligns across 7 bases. J was trimmed by 3 bases and V by 0 bases; bases with no gene match: 7. The CDR3 runs 16 residues. Germline CDR1 SGHRS, CDR2 YFSETQ. The CDR3 loop reads CASSLVGGASTDTQYF. As DNA, the CDR3 is TGCGCCAGCAGCTTGGTAGGGGGCGCGAGTACAGATACGCAGTATTTT.

The V call is TRBV11-3, the J call TRBJ2-1, with a weak D call TRBD2 (6 bases). CDR3 length equals 16 residues. V was cut by 3 bases and J by 2 bases, with 14 bases left in between. CDR1 and CDR2 (germline): SGHNT, YENEEA. The CDR3 here is CASSFEAGPPYNEQFF. The CDR3 region has the DNA TGTGCCAGCAGCTTTGAAGCGGGCCCACCCTACAATGAGCAGTTCTTC.

The chain combines TRBV27 with TRBJ1-2; 8 bases map to TRBD1. In germline, CDR1 is MNHEY, CDR2 SMNVEV (reference sequence). The ends lost 5 bases at V and 5 bases at J; junction bases unmatched: 7. The CDR3 has 14 residues. DNA for the CDR3: TGTGCCAGCAGTACCTCTGGACAGGGTTATGGCTACACCTTC. This translates into CASSTSGQGYGYTF.